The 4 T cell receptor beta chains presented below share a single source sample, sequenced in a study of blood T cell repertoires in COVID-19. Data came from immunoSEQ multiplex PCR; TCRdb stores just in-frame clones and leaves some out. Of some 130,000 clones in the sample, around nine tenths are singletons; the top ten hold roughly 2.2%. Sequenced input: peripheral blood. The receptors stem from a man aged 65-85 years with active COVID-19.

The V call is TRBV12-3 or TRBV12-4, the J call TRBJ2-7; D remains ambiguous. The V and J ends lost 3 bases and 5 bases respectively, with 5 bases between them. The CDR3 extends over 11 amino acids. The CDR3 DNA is TGTGCCAGCAGTTTTAGAGACGAGCAGTACTTC. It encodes CASSFRDEQYF.

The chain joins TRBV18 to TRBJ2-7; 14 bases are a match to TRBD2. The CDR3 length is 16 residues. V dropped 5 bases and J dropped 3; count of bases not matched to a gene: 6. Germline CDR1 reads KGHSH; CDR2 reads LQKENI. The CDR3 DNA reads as TGTGCCAGCTCATTGGGACTAGCGGGAGTAGTCTACGAGCAGTACTTC. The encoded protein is CASSLGLAGVVYEQYF.

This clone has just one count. The CDR3 loop is CASSYRDRVDYEQYF. CDR3 coding DNA: TGTGCCAGCAGCTACCGGGACAGGGTGGACTACGAGCAGTACTTC. The chain combines TRBV11-3 with TRBJ2-7; TRBD1 aligns across 9 bases. The length of the CDR3 is 15 residues. V was pared by 4 bases and J by 3 bases, with 7 bases of the junction left unmatched. Germline lookup yields CDR1 SGHNT and CDR2 YENEEA.

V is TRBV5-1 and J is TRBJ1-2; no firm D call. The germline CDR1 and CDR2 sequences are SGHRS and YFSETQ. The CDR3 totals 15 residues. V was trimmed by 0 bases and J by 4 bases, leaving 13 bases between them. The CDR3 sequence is CASSLGEGITYGYTF. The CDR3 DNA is TGCGCCAGCAGCTTGGGGGAGGGCATAACCTATGGCTACACCTTC.